This T cell receptor beta chain was captured by sequencing in a study of T-cell reconstitution after alpha-beta-depleted transplantation in children. The TCRbeta library was prepared with unique molecular identifiers. TCRdb re-derived calls from the PCR reads in MiXCR, one entry per CDR3 protein. This table has 490,000 or so distinct CDR3 sequences, roughly a tenth appearing once. The V and J ends lost 8 bases and 5 bases respectively, with 22 bases between them. CDR3 length equals 15 residues. Many counts were recorded for this clonotype. This chain joins TRBV12-3 or TRBV12-4 and TRBJ2-7, with a weak D call TRBD2 (6 bases). The TCR sequence derives from a child aged 2-15 years with inherited bone marrow failure, due to receive a stem cell transplant. The sequences come from PBMCs, collected before TCRalphabeta/CD19-depleted stem cell transplant. The CDR3 region has the DNA TGTGCCAGCCGCCTAAGTGGAAGCGGGTCCCACGAGCAGTACTTC. It codes for CASRLSGSGSHEQYF.